The 2 T cell receptor beta chains below come from one sample, sequenced in a study of T-cell reconstitution after alpha-beta-depleted transplantation in children. Researchers prepared the TCRbeta library using unique molecular identifiers, the study reports. TCRdb analysed the PCR reads with MiXCR anew, one entry per CDR3 protein. The data show a few hundred thousand distinct CDR3 sequences, approximately 23% seen once. The sample consisted of PBMCs, mostly from graft donor cells, taken 180 days after TCRalphabeta/CD19-depleted stem cell transplant. These receptors came from a male patient between 10 and 17 years old who had a stem cell transplant for acute lymphoblastic leukemia, so the T cells may come from the graft donor.

V and J are TRBV5-6 and TRBJ2-1; 11 bases align to TRBD2. V shed 1 base, J shed 4 bases, and the junction held 4 bases outside the gene matches. The germline V gene has CDR1 SGHDT and CDR2 YYEEEE. There are 16 residues in the CDR3. The CDR3 nucleotides read TGTGCCAGCAGCTTGTCTAGCGGGAGGCCGTACAATGAGCAGTTCTTC. Its translation: CASSLSSGRPYNEQFF.

The rearrangement joins TRBV10-3 to TRBJ2-7; possibly TRBD1 or TRBD2 for D (5 bases each). CDR1 and CDR2 (germline): ENHRY, SYGVKD. V gave up 10 bases and J gave up 2 bases, with 15 bases separating them. CDR3 length equals 13 residues. The CDR3: CATARQGPYEQYF. Here the CDR3 DNA reads TGTGCCACGGCGAGGCAGGGACCCTACGAGCAGTACTTC.